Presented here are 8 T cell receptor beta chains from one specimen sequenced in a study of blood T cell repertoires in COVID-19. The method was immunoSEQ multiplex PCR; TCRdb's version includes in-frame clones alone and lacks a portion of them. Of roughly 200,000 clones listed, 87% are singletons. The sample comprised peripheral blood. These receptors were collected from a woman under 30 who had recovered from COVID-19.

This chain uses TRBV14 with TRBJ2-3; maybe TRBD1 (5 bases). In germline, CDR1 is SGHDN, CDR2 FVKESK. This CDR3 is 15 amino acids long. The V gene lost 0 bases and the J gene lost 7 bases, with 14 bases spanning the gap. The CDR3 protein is CASSQEAANRNTQYF. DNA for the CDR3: TGTGCCAGCAGCCAAGAGGCTGCAAACAGGAATACGCAGTATTTT. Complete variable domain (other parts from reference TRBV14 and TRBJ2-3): EAGVTQFPSHSVIEKGQTVTLRCDPISGHDNLYWYRRVMGKEIKFLLHFVKESKQDESGMPNNRFLAERTGGTYSTLKVQPAELEDSGVYFCASSQEAANRNTQYFGPGTRLTVL.

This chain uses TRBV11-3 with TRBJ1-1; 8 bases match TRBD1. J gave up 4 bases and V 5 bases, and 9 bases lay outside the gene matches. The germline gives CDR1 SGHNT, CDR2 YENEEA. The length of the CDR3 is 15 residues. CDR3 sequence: CASSPTGARLTEAFF. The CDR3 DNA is TGTGCCAGCAGCCCGACAGGGGCCCGTCTCACTGAAGCTTTCTTT.

In DNA, the CDR3 is TGCGCCAGCAGTATGACCCTGGAGGGATACAATGAGCAGTTCTTC. It translates to CASSMTLEGYNEQFF. The chain uses TRBV4-1 and TRBJ2-1; possible D gene TRBD2, 6 bases. V was cut by 6 bases and J by 4 bases, with 16 bases left in between. This CDR3 has 15 residues. Per germline, CDR1 MGHRA and CDR2 YSYEKL.

CDR3 DNA sequence: TGTGCCAGCAGCTTCCCTAGCGGGATATTCTACAATGAGCAGTTCTTC. Its protein product is CASSFPSGIFYNEQFF. V usage is TRBV7-8 and J usage is TRBJ2-1; 9 bases are shared with TRBD2. Per the germline V gene, CDR1 is SGHVS and CDR2 is FQNEAQ. The CDR3 has 16 amino acids. Trimming at V came to 3 bases and at J to 3 bases, leaving 6 bases not matched to a gene.

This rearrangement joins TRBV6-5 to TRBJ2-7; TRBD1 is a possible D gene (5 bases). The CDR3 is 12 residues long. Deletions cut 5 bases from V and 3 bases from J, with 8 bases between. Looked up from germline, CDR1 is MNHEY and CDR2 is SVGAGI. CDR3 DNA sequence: TGTGCCAGCAGTCACAGGAGCTACGAGCAGTACGTC. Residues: CASSHRSYEQYV.

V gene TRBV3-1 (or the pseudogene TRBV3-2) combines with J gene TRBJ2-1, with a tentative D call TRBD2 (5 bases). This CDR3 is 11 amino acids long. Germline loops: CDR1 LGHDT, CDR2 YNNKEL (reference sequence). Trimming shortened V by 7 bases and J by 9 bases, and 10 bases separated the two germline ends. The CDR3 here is CASTGMSEQFF. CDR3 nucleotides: TGTGCCAGCACGGGGATGAGTGAGCAGTTCTTC.

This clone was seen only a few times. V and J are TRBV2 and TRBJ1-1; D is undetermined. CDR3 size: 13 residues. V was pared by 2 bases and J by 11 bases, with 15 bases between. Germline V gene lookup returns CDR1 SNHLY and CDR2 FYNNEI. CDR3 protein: CASSESSGRSAFF. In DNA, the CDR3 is TGTGCCAGCAGTGAAAGTTCAGGCAGGTCGGCTTTCTTT.

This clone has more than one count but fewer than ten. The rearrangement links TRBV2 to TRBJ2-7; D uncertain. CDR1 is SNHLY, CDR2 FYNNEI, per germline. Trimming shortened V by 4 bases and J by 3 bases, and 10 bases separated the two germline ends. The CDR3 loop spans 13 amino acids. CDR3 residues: CASSGTVIYEQYV. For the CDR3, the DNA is TGTGCCAGCAGTGGTACAGTCATCTACGAGCAGTACGTC.